This TCR beta chain was profiled in a study of blood T cell repertoires in COVID-19. Turning to the study itself: Researchers got acute and convalescent COVID-19 samples from the United States, Italy and Spain. The analysed material was cDNA or gDNA that came from T cells, B-cell-depleted T cells, or PBMCs.

This CDR3 is built from 14 residues. Germline CDR1 reads SGHDT; CDR2 reads YYEEEE. J lost 6 bases, V lost 3 bases, and 3 bases had no gene match. How the authors handled the data: How many nucleated cells were present was estimated from reference gene primer amplification. Method: immunoSEQ multiplex PCR; TCRdb's copy keeps in-frame clones and lacks some. The V and J calls and clone size are taken from that table; D and trimming were inferred from the DNA. The table records 150,000 to 200,000 clones, about 87% of them present only once. V gene TRBV5-6 combines with J gene TRBJ1-5; 10 bases are a match to TRBD1. The TCR comes from a woman aged 18-35 years who had recovered from COVID-19. Sequencing was performed on peripheral blood. The CDR3 region is CASSYGQGVQPQHF. In DNA, the CDR3 is TGTGCCAGCAGCTATGGACAGGGGGTTCAGCCCCAGCATTTT.